The rows below give T cell receptor beta chains drawn from one sample of a study of regulatory T cells in long-lasting Graves disease. TCRdb fed the multiplex PCR reads into MiXCR, producing one record per CDR3 protein. Of approximately 380,000 distinct CDR3 sequences listed, about a fifth are singletons. The input for sequencing was peripheral blood mononuclear cells (PBMCs), taken when the disease was refractory, from a patient treated with antithyroid drugs. These receptors were collected from a female donor with Graves disease. CDR3s include the opening cysteine and the closing phenylalanine or tryptophan. Fields, in order: D gene, clone size, V gene, J gene, CDR3 DNA, CDR3 protein. The D gene is left open where the match is weak. The size of a clone is reported for some rows only, either as once, few or many, or as a class for expanded clones.

.,few,TRBV19,TRBJ1-1,TGTGCCAGTAGGGGAGCTGAAGCTTTCTTT,CASRGAEAFF
TRBD1,.,TRBV28,TRBJ2-1,TGTGCCAGCAGTGACAGGGGGGCCAGGTCCAATGAGCAGTTCTTC,CASSDRGARSNEQFF
TRBD1,many,TRBV7-2,TRBJ2-5,TGTGCCAGCAGCAAAGCCTTAGGTTCGGGACAGGGTGTTCTCGAGACCCAGTACTTC,CASSKALGSGQGVLETQYF
.,.,TRBV6-2/TRBV6-3,TRBJ2-1,TGTGCCAGCAGTTACGCCGTAGGGGATGAGCAGTTCTTC,CASSYAVGDEQFF
.,many,TRBV6-1,TRBJ2-2,TGTGCCAGCAGGACCGGGCCCGGCCACGGGGAGCTGTTTTTT,CASRTGPGHGELFF
TRBD1,many,TRBV20-1,TRBJ1-4,TGCAGTGCCCAAATTACTACAGGGGGCAATGATGAAAAACTGTTTTTT,CSAQITTGGNDEKLFF
.,many,TRBV29-1,TRBJ1-2,TGCAGCGCGGCTTTGGGGTTTGGCTACACCTTC,CSAALGFGYTF
TRBD2,.,TRBV11-2,TRBJ2-3,TGTGCCAGCAGCTTAGGCCGGACTAGACGCACAGATACGCAGTATTTT,CASSLGRTRRTDTQYF
.,.,TRBV6-2/TRBV6-3,TRBJ2-7,TGTGCCAGCAGAAACCCCCAGGGCGCAGGTAGCTCCTACGAGCAGTACTTC,CASRNPQGAGSSYEQYF
.,many,TRBV2,TRBJ1-1,TGTGCCAGCAGGGAGGACGTCACCTCCGTTGCGCGAGCTTTCTTT,CASREDVTSVARAFF
.,many,TRBV12-3/TRBV12-4,TRBJ1-1,TGTGCCAGCAGTTTAGCCGGTTACGGGGGAACTGAAGCTTTCTTT,CASSLAGYGGTEAFF
.,.,TRBV4-1,TRBJ2-7,TGCGCCAGCAGCCATGCCAGGGGACTAAACTACGAGCAGTACTTC,CASSHARGLNYEQYF
TRBD2,.,TRBV19,TRBJ2-3,TGTGCCAGTAGTATTTCAGCGGGAGTTGGAGATACGCAGTATTTT,CASSISAGVGDTQYF
.,.,TRBV6-9,TRBJ2-4,TGTGCCAGCAGTTGGGAGCGGGACATTCAGTACTTC,CASSWERDIQYF
.,many,TRBV18,TRBJ2-7,TGTGCCAGCTCGACCCGCGACAGGGAGCAGTACTTC,CASSTRDREQYF
TRBD2,.,TRBV5-5,TRBJ2-7,TGTGCCAGCAGCTTGAGCAGCGGGGGTTACTACGAGCAGTACTTC,CASSLSSGGYYEQYF
.,.,TRBV7-7,TRBJ2-7,TGTGCTAGCAGCCCCCCGGAGCTAGGCTACGACTACGAGCAGTACTTC,CASSPPELGYDYEQYF
TRBD1,.,TRBV7-2,TRBJ2-7,TGTACCAGCAGCGCAGGGGGCTACGAGCAGTACTTC,CTSSAGGYEQYF
.,many,TRBV6-2/TRBV6-3,TRBJ1-1,TGTGCCAGCAGTTACCGTTTTTGGGCCAGTGAAGCTTTCTTT,CASSYRFWASEAFF
.,.,TRBV4-3,TRBJ2-1,TGCGCCAGCAGCCAAGATATAGGGCGGATCAATGAGCAGTTCTTC,CASSQDIGRINEQFF
.,.,TRBV29-1,TRBJ1-1,TGCAGCGCTCGGATAGACTTAAACACTGAAGCTTTCTTT,CSARIDLNTEAFF
TRBD2,many,TRBV10-3,TRBJ2-4,TGTGCCATTTCGCCCAGACCGGGACTAGCAGAGTGGAACATTCAGTACTTC,CAISPRPGLAEWNIQYF
.,few,TRBV5-1,TRBJ1-1,TGCGCCAGCACCATCGGTATAAACACTGAAGCTTTCTTT,CASTIGINTEAFF
.,.,TRBV7-3,TRBJ1-1,TGTGCCAGCAGCTCCAGCGGGACGGCGAACACTGAAGCTTTCTTT,CASSSSGTANTEAFF
TRBD1,.,TRBV10-3,TRBJ2-1,TGTGCCATCAGTGGATGGGACAGGGGAAATGAGCAGTTCTTC,CAISGWDRGNEQFF
.,.,TRBV27,TRBJ2-3,TGTGCCAGCAGTTTGGAACAGGGTGGGAAAACGCAGTATTTT,CASSLEQGGKTQYF
.,.,TRBV19,TRBJ2-7,TGTGCCAGTAGTATAGGTGGACAGCTCTACGAGCAGTACTTC,CASSIGGQLYEQYF
TRBD1,.,TRBV2,TRBJ2-7,TGTGCCAGCAGTGACCGGACAGGGAACTACGAGCAGTACTTC,CASSDRTGNYEQYF
.,many,TRBV2,TRBJ2-4,TGTGCCAGCGGAACAGGGGAGGGCAAAAACATTCAGTACTTC,CASGTGEGKNIQYF
.,many,TRBV12-3/TRBV12-4,TRBJ2-7,TGTGCCAGCAGTTCCACTACCACGGGGATCTACGAGCAGTACTTC,CASSSTTTGIYEQYF
.,once,TRBV30,TRBJ1-2,TGTGCCTGGAGAACGGCAGGCTTTATTGGGTACACCTTC,CAWRTAGFIGYTF
.,few,TRBV4-3,TRBJ2-5,TGCGCCAGCAGCCAAGATCGGGGGATGGTAGAGACCCAGTACTTC,CASSQDRGMVETQYF
.,.,TRBV7-9,TRBJ1-2,TGTGCCAGCAGCTTAGCTGTGGGCAGTAACTATGGCTACACCTTC,CASSLAVGSNYGYTF
.,few,TRBV30,TRBJ2-4,TGTGCCTGGAGGCAGGGGGCCAAAAACATTCAGTACTTC,CAWRQGAKNIQYF
.,.,TRBV19,TRBJ1-5,TGTGCCAGTACCCCGGAGCCACAGAGCAATCAGCCCCAGCATTTT,CASTPEPQSNQPQHF
.,few,TRBV4-3,TRBJ1-1,TGCGCCAGCAGCCAAGAAATCCCGATAGCTTTGAACACTGAAGCTTTCTTT,CASSQEIPIALNTEAFF
.,many,TRBV6-1,TRBJ1-1,TGTGCCAGCAGTGAGGGCATGATGAACACTGAAGCTTTCTTT,CASSEGMMNTEAFF
.,many,TRBV7-2,TRBJ2-5,TGTGCCAGCAGCTTATACGACGGATGGCAAGAGACCCAGTACTTC,CASSLYDGWQETQYF
TRBD1,.,TRBV14,TRBJ2-2,TGTGCCAGCAGCTTACGGACAGGGTCTAGCACCGGGGAGCTGTTTTTT,CASSLRTGSSTGELFF
.,many,TRBV28,TRBJ2-2,TGTGCCAGCAGTGGTAGGCCTCCGAACACCGGGGAGCTGTTTTTT,CASSGRPPNTGELFF
TRBD1,many,TRBV27,TRBJ1-5,TGTGCCAGCAGTTTATTGGGACAGGGAAGGAATCAGCCCCAGCATTTT,CASSLLGQGRNQPQHF
.,few,TRBV19,TRBJ1-2,TGTGCCAGTAGAGAAACCGACGGGTTACGCGGCTACACCTTC,CASRETDGLRGYTF
TRBD1,few,TRBV27,TRBJ1-5,TGTGCCAGCAGTTTTCAACAGGGGGCTGGTCAGCCCCAGCATTTT,CASSFQQGAGQPQHF
.,.,TRBV25-1,TRBJ2-2,TGTGCCAGCGGTCCCGGGACCGCGGCGAACACCGGGGAGCTGTTTTTT,CASGPGTAANTGELFF
.,few,TRBV19,TRBJ1-5,TGTGCCAGTAGGGCCGTTTGGGGAGGCAATCAGCCCCAGCATTTT,CASRAVWGGNQPQHF
.,once,TRBV5-8,TRBJ1-5,TGTGCCAGCAGCCCCTCACGACCATTCAGCAATCAGCCCCAGCATTTT,CASSPSRPFSNQPQHF
.,few,TRBV24-1,TRBJ2-1,TGTGCCACGATGGGGCCAGGCTACAATGAGCAGTTCTTC,CATMGPGYNEQFF
TRBD2,few,TRBV28,TRBJ2-2,TGTGCCAGCAGTTTCGGGGGGACTTTCACCGGGGAGCTGTTTTTT,CASSFGGTFTGELFF
.,.,TRBV29-1,TRBJ1-2,TGCAGCGTTGCTCAGGGGAAAGGTGGCTACACCTTC,CSVAQGKGGYTF
.,.,TRBV5-1,TRBJ2-3,TGCGCCAGCAGCTTAGCGAGTAGTGATACGCAGTATTTT,CASSLASSDTQYF
.,many,TRBV4-3,TRBJ1-1,TGCGCCAGCAGCCGGTTCAATCAGGGTGGGGGATCAGCTGCTTTCTTT,CASSRFNQGGGSAAFF
.,few,TRBV6-1,TRBJ1-3,TGCGCCAGCAGTGACGGCAGGCAGGCTGGAAACACCATATATTTT,CASSDGRQAGNTIYF
TRBD1,many,TRBV11-2,TRBJ2-5,TGTGCCAGCAGCTTAGTGGGACAGGGGCAAGTCGGGACCCAGTACTTC,CASSLVGQGQVGTQYF
TRBD1,many,TRBV11-2,TRBJ1-2,TGTGCCAGCAGCTTAGACCCGACAGGGGGCTCTTTTCTTTCTAACTATGGCTACACCTTC,CASSLDPTGGSFLSNYGYTF
TRBD2,.,TRBV29-1,TRBJ2-1,TGCAGCGTTGAGGGGTGGGTGCGGGAGGGCCTCAATGAGCAGTTCTTC,CSVEGWVREGLNEQFF
.,many,TRBV27,TRBJ1-6,TGTGCCAGCAGTTTATCTCCAGGGACCTCCTATAATTCACCCCTCCACTTT,CASSLSPGTSYNSPLHF
.,few,TRBV7-3,TRBJ2-5,TGTGCCAGCAGCAGCCCATTGGGGTACTTC,CASSSPLGYF
TRBD1,.,TRBV6-1,TRBJ1-5,TGTGCCAGCAGCTCGGGACAGGGAATGAATCAGCCCCAGCATTTT,CASSSGQGMNQPQHF
TRBD2,.,TRBV27,TRBJ2-1,TGTGCCAGCAGTTTAAGACTAGCGGGCCTGAACAATGAGCAGTTCTTC,CASSLRLAGLNNEQFF
.,many,TRBV7-2,TRBJ2-7,TGTGCCAGCAGCCGGATGACGGCGGACTACGAGCAGTACTTC,CASSRMTADYEQYF